Listed below are T cell receptor beta chains from one sample, sequenced in a study of control samples from healthy donors and cancer patients. Measured with immunoSEQ multiplex PCR; TCRdb has only the in-frame clones, and not every one. The sample contains approximately 120,000 clones, roughly 84% of which appear only once. The sequenced sample was blood. All receptors come from a middle-aged man in good health. Each CDR3 is given with its conserved first and last residue. A D gene is named only where the DNA matches it firmly.

>17|TRBJ2-5|TRBV24-1|TRBD1
CATSDWGQGVVRETQYF
>16|TRBJ2-6|TRBV10-3|.
CAISPGPPSGANVLTF
>14|TRBJ2-1|TRBV7-9|TRBD1
CASSLVQGAGEQFF
>13|TRBJ2-5|TRBV19|.
CASSMTGLETQYF
>15|TRBJ1-2|TRBV6-2/TRBV6-3|TRBD1
CASSYDRAYDYGYTF
>14|TRBJ2-1|TRBV7-9|.
CATRAGTSYNEQFF
>15|TRBJ2-2|TRBV7-9|.
CASSLGGRRTGELFF
>16|TRBJ2-1|TRBV27|.
CASSSRWSSSYNEQFF
>12|TRBJ1-6|TRBV12-3/TRBV12-4|.
CASSFGNSPLHF
>15|TRBJ1-4|TRBV6-2/TRBV6-3|.
CASSRGIGPNEKLFF
>15|TRBJ2-2|TRBV19|TRBD1
CASRRDRDVTGELFF